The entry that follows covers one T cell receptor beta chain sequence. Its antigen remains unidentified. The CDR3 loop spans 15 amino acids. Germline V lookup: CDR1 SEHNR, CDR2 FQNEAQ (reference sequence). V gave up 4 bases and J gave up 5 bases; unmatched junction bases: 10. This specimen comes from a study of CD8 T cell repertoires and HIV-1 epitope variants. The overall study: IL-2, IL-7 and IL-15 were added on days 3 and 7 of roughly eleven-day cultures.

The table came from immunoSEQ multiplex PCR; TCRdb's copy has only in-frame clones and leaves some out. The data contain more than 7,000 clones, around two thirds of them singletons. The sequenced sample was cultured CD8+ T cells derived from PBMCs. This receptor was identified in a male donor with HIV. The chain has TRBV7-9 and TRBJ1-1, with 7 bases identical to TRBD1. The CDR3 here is CASSSNLQGLTEAFF. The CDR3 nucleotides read TGTGCCAGCAGCTCGAACCTACAGGGGTTAACTGAAGCTTTCTTT.